This T cell receptor (beta chain) came from a study of blood T cells in healthy people across ages. A second about 6 to 12 cycle PCR used barcoded and J-beta primers. TCRdb called the 5' RACE reads again in MiXCR, with one record for every CDR3 protein. This sample has hundreds of thousands of distinct CDR3 sequences; approximately 40% occur once, and the top ten carry 30%. This clonotype was counted a few times. The CDR3 has 12 amino acids. Deletions cut 6 bases from V and 8 bases from J, with 13 bases between. Germline lookup yields CDR1 MDHEN and CDR2 SYDVKM. The clonotype was recovered from a man older than 75 in good health. Input material: blood. The rearrangement joins TRBV28 to TRBJ1-2; D is uncertain. The CDR3 here is CASSLEWRGYTF. The CDR3 DNA is TGTGCCAGCAGCCTCGAATGGCGAGGCTACACCTTC.